The source of this T cell receptor beta chain is a study of shared clonotypes between healthy human individuals. Broader study findings: Although depth was large, rarefaction showed that sequencing of the sorted subsets was incomplete. The authors sampled blood alone, and tissue repertoires likely differ. The sharing of 4% to 5.5% of naive CD4 clonotypes was seen across a handful of donors.

Comments on this clone: Its antigen is not known.

Researchers partitioned CD4+ cells into CD45RA+ naive and CD45RA-negative memory subsets. Trimming cost V 3 bases and J 5 bases, with 6 bases left between them. CDR3 length: 12 residues. The germline CDR1 and CDR2 sequences are MGHRA and YSYEKL. Assay: immunoSEQ multiplex PCR; the TCRdb copy retains only in-frame clones and omits some. The repertoire consists of 1,100,000 or so clones, with more than 75% occurring once and the leading ten covering more than 0.5%. The clonotype was recovered from a man aged 18 to 35 in good health. Some clones in this sample may be carry-over from other donors' samples. This chain joins TRBV4-1 and TRBJ2-3, with D possibly matching TRBD1 (6 bases). Specimen: memory CD4+ T cells from PBMCs. Subset reported: CD45RA-negative fraction. The CDR3 here is CASSQGQDTQYF. CDR3 bases: TGCGCCAGCAGCCAGGGACAAGATACGCAGTATTTT.